The next 16 T cell receptor beta chains were all read from a single sample in a study of PD-1 blockade in classical Hodgkin lymphoma. Some clones are missing from TCRdb's copy, which holds only in-frame ones; the method was immunoSEQ multiplex PCR. The sample has around 92,000 clones, approximately 86% seen once. The time point denotes: cycle 4 day 1 (C4D1), after more than five weeks of nivolumab. Each of the patients experienced relapse following autologous stem cell transplantation, and their brentuximab vedotin exposure differed. This sample comprised peripheral blood mononuclear cells (PBMCs), obtained before the fourth cycle of nivolumab. These receptors were taken from a human donor with classical Hodgkin lymphoma.

Here the CDR3 reads CASSRDGTTNEKLFF. In DNA, the CDR3 is TGTGCCAGTAGTAGAGACGGAACAACTAATGAAAAACTGTTTTTT. The chain joins TRBV19 to TRBJ1-4; D is unresolved. This CDR3 contains 15 residues. The germline CDR1 and CDR2 sequences are LNHDA and SQIVND (reference sequence). V was shortened by 4 bases and J by 0 bases, with 9 bases between the two germline ends.

This chain links TRBV5-1 with TRBJ2-3; 7 nucleotides line up with TRBD2. In germline, CDR1 is SGHRS, CDR2 YFSETQ. The CDR3 loop spans 16 amino acids. Unmatched junction bases numbered 10, after V lost 6 bases and J lost 0 bases. CDR3 nucleotides: TGCGCCAGCACCTCCGGACTAGACGCTAGCACAGATACGCAGTATTTT. This codes for CASTSGLDASTDTQYF.

The chain joins TRBV27 to TRBJ2-1, with 9 bases identical to TRBD2. The CDR3 contains 13 residues. Germline values: CDR1 MNHEY, CDR2 SMNVEV (reference sequence). V lost 6 bases to trimming and J lost 14 bases; unmatched junction nucleotides: 11. Here the CDR3 reads CASRWREGPREFF. Written as DNA, the CDR3 is TGTGCCAGCAGGTGGCGGGAGGGCCCCCGTGAGTTCTTC.

The V gene is TRBV2, the J gene TRBJ2-5, with D possibly called TRBD1 or TRBD2 (5 bases each). The CDR3 is made up of 15 amino acids. Trimming took off 8 bases at V and 4 bases at J, with 20 bases between the two ends. Germline-derived CDR1 and CDR2 are SNHLY and FYNNEI. The CDR3 is CASSGAVVRGETQYF. DNA of the CDR3: TGTGCCAGCTCCGGGGCGGTGGTGCGTGGAGAGACCCAGTACTTC.

This clone showed up just once. V and J are TRBV10-3 and TRBJ2-2, with D perhaps matching TRBD1 (5 bases). Trimming stripped 4 bases from V and 6 bases from J, with 12 bases between. The germline V gene has CDR1 ENHRY and CDR2 SYGVKD. The CDR3 has 14 residues. The CDR3 reads CAISGRGPPGELFF. Written as DNA, the CDR3 is TGTGCCATCAGTGGAAGGGGCCCTCCCGGGGAGCTGTTTTTT.

The chain uses TRBV19 and TRBJ2-4, with D unresolved. V gave up 5 bases and J gave up 5 bases, with 16 bases separating them. Germline assignment: CDR1 LNHDA and CDR2 SQIVND (reference sequence). CDR3 length: 15 residues. The CDR3 bases are TGTGCCAGTAGTCCTCGAACGGTTTCCCAAAACATTCAGTACTTC. This codes for CASSPRTVSQNIQYF.

The rearrangement uses TRBV4-3 and TRBJ1-1; 8 positions match TRBD1. Germline V gives CDR1 LGHNA, CDR2 YSLEER. This CDR3 spans 18 amino acids. Trimming took 0 bases from V and 4 from J; bases not matched to a gene: 13. Here the CDR3 DNA reads TGCGCCAGCAGCCAAGATCTCACGCCGGGACAGGATATCACTGAAGCTTTCTTT. Translation: CASSQDLTPGQDITEAFF.

This rearrangement joins TRBV19 to TRBJ1-5; tentatively, D is TRBD1 (5 bases). Germline CDR1 and CDR2: LNHDA and SQIVND (reference sequence). Deletions cut 5 bases from V and 6 bases from J, with 17 bases between. The CDR3 runs 15 residues. The CDR3 bases are TGTGCCAGTAGTCGCTCGGGGGGAATGGGTCAGCCCCAGCATTTT. This encodes CASSRSGGMGQPQHF.

This chain joins TRBV6-6 and TRBJ1-1; weak D call: TRBD1 (5 bases). V shed 5 bases and J shed 4 bases, with 14 bases lying between them. CDR1 is MNHNY, CDR2 SVGAGI, per germline (reference sequence). The CDR3 extends over 14 amino acids. Here the CDR3 DNA reads TGTGCCAGCAGTCCTAGAGGGGATCTCACTGAAGCTTTCTTT. Translated: CASSPRGDLTEAFF.

The rearrangement uses TRBV7-2 and TRBJ1-2, with no clear D. The CDR3 spans 13 residues. Germline V gene sequence: CDR1 SGHTA, CDR2 FQGNSA. V lost 5 bases and J 4 bases, leaving 11 bases between the germline ends. This CDR3 is CASSRTEFYGYTF. DNA for the CDR3: TGTGCCAGCAGCCGGACGGAGTTCTATGGCTACACCTTC.

The V call is TRBV7-8, the J call TRBJ1-1; possible D gene TRBD1, 5 bases. Trimming left V 7 bases short and J 5 bases short, with 20 bases between. In germline, CDR1 is SGHVS, CDR2 FQNEAQ. CDR3 length: 15 amino acids. CDR3 amino acids: CASNSNIGGETEAFF. In DNA, the CDR3 is TGTGCCAGCAACTCCAATATTGGGGGAGAAACTGAAGCTTTCTTT.

This chain joins TRBV20-1 and TRBJ2-1, with D maybe TRBD1 (6 bases). Germline CDR1 reads DFQATT; CDR2 reads SNEGSKA (reference sequence). Trimming shortened V by 5 bases and J by 7 bases, and 9 bases separated the two germline ends. This CDR3 spans 11 amino acids. The DNA for the CDR3 is TGCAGTGCTGAGGGGGTTAATGAGCAGTTCTTC. It translates to CSAEGVNEQFF.

This rearrangement joins TRBV21-1 to TRBJ2-7; no check of the table's D call, TRBD1, against the DNA was made. TRBV21-1 is marked as a pseudogene. This CDR3 is built from 14 residues. CDR3 region: CASSGRDRHYEQYF. DNA for the CDR3: TGTGCCAGCAGCGGCCGGGACAGACACTACGAGCAGTACTTC.

This clone was observed once. The chain carries TRBV6-5 and TRBJ1-5; no clear D gene. The CDR3 is made up of 15 amino acids. Germline V lookup: CDR1 MNHEY, CDR2 SVGAGI. Trimming cost V 0 bases and J 10 bases, with 16 bases left between them. CDR3 DNA: TGTGCCAGCAGTTACTCGTCAGGCGGGGAGGGCCCCCAGCATTTT. It yields the protein CASSYSSGGEGPQHF.

This sequence joins TRBV10-3 and TRBJ1-2, with D possibly TRBD1 on 6 matching bases. Germline lookup yields CDR1 ENHRY and CDR2 SYGVKD. The V gene lost 1 base and the J gene lost 8 bases, with 14 bases spanning the gap. CDR3 length equals 14 residues. The CDR3 sequence: CAISELSGAGGYTF. CDR3 in DNA: TGTGCCATCAGTGAGTTATCGGGGGCAGGAGGCTACACCTTC.

The rearrangement uses TRBV5-1 and TRBJ2-5; D gene ambiguous. The CDR3 is 13 residues long. Trimming left V 5 bases short and J 5 bases short, with 13 bases between. Germline CDR1 SGHRS, CDR2 YFSETQ. The CDR3: CASRFSPGETQYF. The CDR3 DNA is TGCGCCAGCAGATTCAGCCCCGGGGAGACCCAGTACTTC.